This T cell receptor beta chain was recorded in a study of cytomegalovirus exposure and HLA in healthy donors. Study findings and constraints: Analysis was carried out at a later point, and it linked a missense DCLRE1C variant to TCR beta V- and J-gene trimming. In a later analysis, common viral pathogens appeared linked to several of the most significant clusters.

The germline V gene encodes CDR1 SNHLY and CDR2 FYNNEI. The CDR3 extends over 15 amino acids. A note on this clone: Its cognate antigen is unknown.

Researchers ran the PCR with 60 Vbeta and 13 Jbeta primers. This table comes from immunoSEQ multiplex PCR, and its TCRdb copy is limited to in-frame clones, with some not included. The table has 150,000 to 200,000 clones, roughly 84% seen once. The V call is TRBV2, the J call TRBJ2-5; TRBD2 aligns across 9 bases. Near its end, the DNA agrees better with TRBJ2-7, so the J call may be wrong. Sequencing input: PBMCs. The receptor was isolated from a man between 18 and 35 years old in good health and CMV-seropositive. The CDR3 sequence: CASRPLAGPWGEQYF. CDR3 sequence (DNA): TGTGCCAGCAGGCCTCTAGCGGGGCCATGGGGCGAGCAGTACTTC.